The entry that follows covers one T cell receptor beta chain sequence. Its antigen is as yet unknown. It was with a sample-barcoded 5' primer and a J-beta primer mix that a second PCR of about 6 to 11 cycles was run. Sequencing yielded, for each sample, at least 3 million paired-end reads carrying CDR3. TCRdb fed the 5' RACE reads into MiXCR, producing one record per CDR3 protein. The table shows around 2 million distinct CDR3 sequences, with about two fifths occurring only once. The data are from a study of blood T cells in healthy people across ages. Overall study context: In model experiments, template switching was able to capture about one barcoded beta molecule for every two T cells that were present.

Study-wide results and limits: Lack of knowledge of donor CMV status possibly confounded expanded clonotype changes. Roughly linear age-related decline in beta diversity appeared, significant by age about 40.

Germline V lookup: CDR1 DFQATT, CDR2 SNEGSKA (reference sequence). This CDR3 has 12 amino acids. V lost 1 base, J lost 10 bases, and 11 bases lay in between. This chain links TRBV20-1 with TRBJ2-1; TRBD1 might be the D (5 bases). This TCR came from a human donor in good health. The sample taken for sequencing was blood. CDR3 DNA: TGCAGTGCTAGAGGACAGTCCTACGAGCAGTTCTTC. It codes for CSARGQSYEQFF.